Listed below are T cell receptor beta chains from one sample, sequenced in a study of CD8+ T cells in alopecia areata. Assay: immunoSEQ multiplex PCR; the TCRdb copy retains only in-frame clones and omits some. The sample records some 96,000 clones, 60% to 75% being singletons. The sample in question was CD8+ T cells sorted from blood, obtained at week 4, from a patient treated with tofacitinib. Receptors originate from a human donor with alopecia areata. Each CDR3 is given without its conserved first and last residue.

V	CDR3
TRBV11-2	ASSLVGGGAGNEQF
TRBV6-5	ASSYSWQGAAF
TRBV7-9	ASSGLGSYEQY
TRBV7-9	ASSLPSAGEAF
TRBV29-1	SVQEGGDTQY
TRBV7-8	ASSLAGEGAASTDTQY
TRBV29-1	SETPLGDNEQF
TRBV28	ASRGTASNYGYT
TRBV5-1	ASSPVGGELF
TRBV7-9	ASSLGLADEQF
TRBV29-1	SVRTSGIYEQY
TRBV28	ASSLTLAAPPGELF
TRBV27	ASSFSSGSYEQY
TRBV28	ASSFLHTGRGYT
TRBV27	ASSLRGRNEKLF
TRBV29-1	SVVGGNSMNTEAF
TRBV28	ASSPSWTELAKNIQY
TRBV29-1	SVTASTGGPYNEQF
TRBV7-9	ASSEQGRDYGYT
TRBV27	ASSPGTGGSNQPQH
TRBV4-1	ASSQTTGGYEQY
TRBV28	ASSLARRQETQY
TRBV6-1	ATEEDPSNQPQH
TRBV29-1	SVEGTGRYNEQF
TRBV6-1	ASSPRTEYEQY
TRBV6-5	ASSYGVGRTEAF
TRBV15	ATSRRGRHEQF
TRBV18	ASSPGVNTEAF
TRBV7-9	ASSLLPDRDYGYT
TRBV5-6	ASSFNGQGNQPQH
TRBV5-1	ASSLAPAGPQINTEAF
TRBV5-1	ASSPSITSLNTEAF